The clone carrying this TCR beta chain was seen many times. Its antigen is currently unknown. These data originate in a study of molecular identifiers for immune sequencing clone quantification. With RNA at 10%, 30% or 50%, naive CD8 libraries came from about 20,000 to 1,000,000 sorted cells. TCRdb re-called the PCR reads through MiXCR, storing one row per CDR3 protein. The table records more than 450,000 distinct CDR3 sequences, about a fifth of them present only once. Study conclusions and caveats: Clonotypes topping 20 RNA copies carried over 99% of effector molecules but under 1% of naive ones.

CDR3 length equals 16 residues. Losses at the gene ends were 4 bases for V and 5 bases for J; bases not matched to a gene: 8. CDR1 MDHEN and CDR2 SYDVKM come from the germline V gene. Sample: naive CD8+ T cells from blood, with Jurkat cell RNA spiked in. Subset in this sample: FACS-sorted CD8+CD4-CCR7+CD45RA+ naive T cells. The receptor was isolated from a human donor in good health. Some libraries in this study had Jurkat cell RNA spiked in. V is TRBV28 and J is TRBJ2-7; 13 bases agree with TRBD2. CDR3: CASSSGLAGVIDEQYF. The CDR3 DNA reads as TGTGCCAGCAGTTCCGGACTAGCGGGAGTTATCGACGAGCAGTACTTC.